A single sample gave rise to the 10 T cell receptor beta chains below, sequenced in a study of blood T cells in healthy people across ages (dated by TCRdb to the mid-2010s). Libraries came from 5' RACE. The listed sequencing device is Illumina HiSeq 2500. A second about 7 to 11 cycle PCR used a sample-barcoded 5' primer and a J-beta primer mix. TCRdb trimmed the raw reads at Q25, called clones with MiXCR and kept productive beta chains. CDR3 protein sequences are deduplicated, and each keeps its most common genes and DNA. For this sample there are 800,000 to 950,000 distinct CDR3 sequences; around 48% appear just once. The top ten hold 10% to 15% of the sample. Sequencing input: blood. Receptors were obtained from a man aged 25-45 years in good health.

The rearrangement links TRBV27 to TRBJ1-2, with D possibly matching TRBD1 (6 bases). The V gene lost 5 bases and the J gene lost 3 bases, with 10 bases spanning the gap. The germline CDR1 and CDR2 sequences are MNHEY and SMNVEV (reference sequence). CDR3 size: 13 residues. CDR3 bases: TGTGCCAGCAGTACGACAGGCCACTATGGCTACACCTTC. Translating it yields CASSTTGHYGYTF.

This clonotype has just a few counts. The chain uses TRBV12-3 or TRBV12-4 and TRBJ1-5, with 7 bases lining up with TRBD1. The CDR3 has 16 amino acids. V gave up 5 bases and J gave up 0 bases; unmatched junction bases: 7. CDR3 loop: CASSHGTENSNQPQHF. The CDR3 region has the DNA TGTGCCAGCAGTCACGGGACAGAGAATAGCAATCAGCCCCAGCATTTT.

This clonotype was seen once. The rearrangement links TRBV30 to TRBJ2-1, with D hard to call. This CDR3 contains 12 residues. Germline lookup yields CDR1 GTSNPN and CDR2 SVGIG (reference sequence). V was trimmed by 0 bases and J by 6 bases, leaving 6 bases between them. The CDR3 sequence is CAWSVDGNEQFF. The CDR3 DNA follows: TGTGCCTGGAGTGTCGATGGCAATGAGCAGTTCTTC.

This clonotype came up a few times. The gene calls are TRBV5-5 and TRBJ2-1; unclear D gene. V dropped 1 base and J dropped 13 bases, with 9 bases sitting between them. The CDR3 is made up of 11 amino acids. Germline loops: CDR1 SGHKS, CDR2 YYEKEE (reference sequence). CDR3 in DNA: TGTGCCAGCAGCTTGACGATCATCCAGTTCTTC. It specifies CASSLTIIQFF.

The rearrangement uses TRBV10-3 and TRBJ1-5, with D perhaps matching TRBD1 (5 bases). V lost 4 bases and J 4 bases, leaving 8 bases between the germline ends. Germline V gene sequence: CDR1 ENHRY, CDR2 SYGVKD. CDR3 length: 13 residues. CDR3 residues: CAISGDGNQPQHF. The CDR3, as DNA: TGTGCCATCAGTGGGGACGGAAATCAGCCCCAGCATTTT.

The chain links TRBV12-3 or TRBV12-4 to TRBJ1-6, with a tentative D call TRBD1 (5 bases). V lost 3 bases and J 7 bases, leaving 13 bases between the germline ends. CDR3 size: 15 residues. CDR3 coding DNA: TGTGCCAGCAGTTTCAGGGCAGGGTCGAATTCACCCCTCCACTTT. As protein: CASSFRAGSNSPLHF.

The V gene is TRBV5-1, the J gene TRBJ1-4; weak D call: TRBD1 (5 bases). The germline gives CDR1 SGHRS, CDR2 YFSETQ. Trimming pared 4 bases from V and 8 bases from J, leaving 24 bases between. The CDR3 contains 17 residues. CDR3 coding DNA: TGCGCCAGCAGCCTCGGGGGTGCGAGTAACCTCGCCGAAAAACTGTTTTTT. Protein: CASSLGGASNLAEKLFF.

The CDR3 coding sequence is TGTGCCAGCAGCCAAGAAGCCGCGGAAGAGACCCAGTACTTC. Its protein product is CASSQEAAEETQYF. The V call is TRBV4-2, the J call TRBJ2-5; D is unresolved. Germline CDR1 is LGHNA and CDR2 is YNFKEQ. This CDR3 is 14 amino acids long. V lost 0 bases and J lost 3, with 8 bases in between.

The rearrangement links TRBV4-3 to TRBJ2-3; 7 nucleotides line up with TRBD2. Trimming took 1 base from V and 4 from J; bases not matched to a gene: 8. The CDR3 is made up of 16 amino acids. CDR1 and CDR2 (germline): LGHNA, YSLEER. DNA for the CDR3: TGCGCCAGCAGCCAAGGGACTAGTACTATATCAGATACGCAGTATTTT. Its translation is CASSQGTSTISDTQYF.

The sample holds a few counts of this clonotype. The chain carries TRBV20-1 and TRBJ2-3; 12 nucleotides match TRBD1. The CDR3 consists of 15 residues. Trimming took 5 bases from V and 2 from J; bases not matched to a gene: 5. The germline V gene has CDR1 DFQATT and CDR2 SNEGSKA (reference sequence). The CDR3 DNA follows: TGCAGTGCTCGGGACAGGGGGCTTGCCACAGATACGCAGTATTTT. This translates into CSARDRGLATDTQYF.